This record concerns one T cell receptor (beta chain) sequence. This entry comes from a study of cytomegalovirus exposure and HLA in healthy donors. PCR employed 60 Vbeta and 13 Jbeta primers. TCRdb keeps only in-frame clones here, not all; method: immunoSEQ multiplex PCR. The sample includes about 150,000 clones, over 70% seen only once; the top ten take approximately 1.5%. The CDR3 has 17 residues. V trimming: 4 bases; J trimming: 2 bases; junction bases outside the gene matches: 11. From germline, CDR1 is GTSNPN and CDR2 SVGIG (reference sequence). The J gene is TRBJ1-6, the V gene TRBV30; 7 bases match TRBD1. Sequencing used PBMCs. The receptor was derived from a woman between 25 and 40 years old in good health and CMV-seronegative. The chain's CDR3 is CAWTGGHVGPYNSPLHF. In nucleotides, the CDR3 is TGTGCCTGGACAGGGGGGCATGTCGGACCCTATAATTCACCCCTCCACTTT.